The entry below gives a single T cell receptor (beta chain) sequence along with its context. The data were taken from a study of OX40 agonist ivuxolimab in advanced cancers. For the study at large: The patients got ivuxolimab, which is an agonistic anti-OX40 (CD134) antibody.

TCRdb keeps only in-frame clones here, not all; method: immunoSEQ multiplex PCR. The table lists around 70,000 clones, 70% to 90% of them singletons. Germline CDR1 LNHDA, CDR2 SQIVND (reference sequence). This CDR3 contains 14 residues. Trimming pared 5 bases from V and 3 bases from J, leaving 13 bases between. Sequenced here: CD4+ or CD8+ T cells sorted from blood, sampled in a trial of the OX40 agonist ivuxolimab. The TCR sequence derives from an adult with an advanced solid tumor such as melanoma, head and neck, liver or kidney cancer. The chain has TRBV19 and TRBJ1-1; D perhaps matches TRBD1 (6 bases). CDR3 coding DNA: TGTGCCAGTAGTTGGGGGGCATTTGACACTGAAGCTTTCTTT. Translation gives CASSWGAFDTEAFF.